This is a list of T cell receptor beta chains from one sample in a study of T cells in tuberculosis. Some clones are missing from TCRdb's copy, which holds only in-frame ones; the method was immunoSEQ multiplex PCR. This table holds 55,000 to 60,000 clones, 88% found once. Sequences were obtained from CD1b-GMM tetramer-negative cells sorted from PBMCs. These receptors all stem from an adult woman with latent tuberculosis. CDR3s include the opening cysteine and the closing phenylalanine or tryptophan. D genes are given only for firm matches. Some rows mark clone size as missing; the rest say once, few, many or name a class of expanded clone.

v_call	clone_size	d_call	j_call	cdr3_aa	cdr3_nt
TRBV6-6	.	.	TRBJ1-2	CASSYEWRGYGYTF	TGTGCCAGCAGTTACGAATGGAGGGGATATGGCTACACCTTC
TRBV7-9	.	.	TRBJ1-2	CASSPPGTYGYTF	TGTGCCAGCAGCCCCCCGGGAACCTATGGCTACACCTTC
TRBV7-3	.	.	TRBJ2-1	CASSFWGDSYNEQFF	TGTGCCAGCAGCTTTTGGGGGGATTCCTACAATGAGCAGTTCTTC
TRBV7-2	.	.	TRBJ1-6	CASSLTVSLGRNSPLHF	TGTGCCAGCAGCTTAACCGTTTCGTTGGGGCGTAATTCACCCCTCCACTTT
TRBV7-9	.	.	TRBJ1-6	CASSLEGGARNSPLHF	TGTGCCAGCAGCTTAGAGGGGGGGGCGAGGAATTCACCCCTCCACTTT
TRBV18	.	.	TRBJ2-5	CASSPGSGRRETQYF	TGTGCCAGCTCACCAGGTTCGGGAAGACGGGAGACCCAGTACTTC
TRBV6-1	.	TRBD1	TRBJ1-4	CASSGLQGYGEKLFF	TGTGCCAGCAGTGGTTTACAGGGGTATGGTGAAAAACTGTTTTTT
TRBV7-9	.	TRBD1	TRBJ2-7	CASSSPGQGGGISYEQYF	TGTGCCAGCAGCTCGCCGGGACAGGGGGGTGGAATCTCCTACGAGCAGTACTTC
TRBV5-1	.	TRBD1	TRBJ2-7	CASSPGTGGVYEQYF	TGCGCCAGCAGTCCAGGGACAGGGGGGGTTTACGAGCAGTACTTC
TRBV7-9	.	.	TRBJ2-5	CASSLRSQAGGETQYF	TGTGCCAGCAGCTTACGGTCCCAGGCGGGCGGAGAGACCCAGTACTTC
TRBV7-2	.	.	TRBJ2-7	CASSSRPHEQYF	TGTGCCAGCAGCTCCAGGCCACACGAGCAGTACTTC
TRBV25-1	.	TRBD1	TRBJ2-7	CASSARDRDSYEQYF	TGTGCCAGCAGTGCCCGGGACAGGGACTCCTACGAGCAGTACTTC
TRBV7-9	.	.	TRBJ1-1	CASSLGTGMNTEAFF	TGTGCCAGCAGCTTAGGTACAGGGATGAACACTGAAGCTTTCTTT
TRBV7-2	.	TRBD1	TRBJ2-3	CASSPGQGWDTQYF	TGTGCCAGCAGCCCAGGACAGGGGTGGGATACGCAGTATTTT
TRBV12-5	.	TRBD1	TRBJ2-6	CASGQGYGANVLTF	TGTGCTAGCGGACAGGGGTACGGGGCCAACGTCCTGACTTTC
TRBV7-9	.	TRBD1	TRBJ1-5	CASSLGDRDSNQPQHF	TGTGCCAGCAGCTTGGGTGACAGGGATAGCAATCAGCCCCAGCATTTT
TRBV7-3	.	.	TRBJ2-3	CASSSYLAIGSDTQYF	TGTGCCAGCAGTTCTTACTTAGCAATAGGATCAGATACGCAGTATTTT
TRBV9	.	TRBD1	TRBJ2-7	CASSPGQGFPEQYF	TGTGCCAGCAGTCCGGGACAGGGATTCCCCGAGCAGTACTTC
TRBV19	.	.	TRBJ1-5	CASTSQGSQPQHF	TGTGCCAGTACCTCTCAGGGAAGTCAGCCCCAGCATTTT
TRBV4-1	.	TRBD1	TRBJ2-1	CASSQTGTGSNEQFF	TGCGCCAGCAGCCAGACGGGGACAGGGAGCAATGAGCAGTTCTTC
TRBV28	.	.	TRBJ1-5	CASIMRNSAQPQHF	TGTGCCAGCATCATGCGGAATTCCGCTCAGCCCCAGCATTTT
TRBV19	once	TRBD1	TRBJ1-5	CASRTGTGGSKYSNQPQHF	TGTGCCAGTAGAACCGGGACAGGGGGTTCCAAATATAGCAATCAGCCCCAGCATTTT
TRBV2	.	.	TRBJ2-1	CASRDKSYNEQFF	TGTGCCAGCAGGGACAAGTCCTACAATGAGCAGTTCTTC
TRBV4-3	.	TRBD2	TRBJ2-7	CASSQGHLAGPYEQYF	TGCGCCAGCAGCCAAGGCCATCTAGCGGGTCCCTACGAGCAGTACTTC
TRBV27	.	.	TRBJ1-5	CASSTGQSNQPQHF	TGTGCCAGCAGTACAGGACAGAGCAATCAGCCCCAGCATTTT
TRBV27	.	.	TRBJ2-7	CASSLRDTGYEQYF	TGTGCCAGCAGTTTACGGGACACGGGCTACGAGCAGTACTTC
TRBV18	.	.	TRBJ1-1	CASSPPGETEAFF	TGTGCCAGCTCACCACCGGGAGAGACTGAAGCTTTCTTT
TRBV7-9	.	TRBD2	TRBJ2-5	CASSLGAGTSGGGETQYF	TGTGCCAGCAGCTTAGGGGCCGGGACTAGCGGGGGAGGAGAGACCCAGTACTTC
TRBV4-2	.	TRBD2	TRBJ2-2	CASSQDYSGGPNTGEVFF	TGTGCCAGCAGCCAAGATTATAGCGGGGGCCCGAACACCGGGGAGGTGTTTTTT
TRBV5-4	.	TRBD1	TRBJ2-7	CASSAGQGYEQYF	TGTGCCAGCAGCGCCGGACAGGGCTACGAGCAGTACTTC
TRBV5-1	.	TRBD2	TRBJ2-2	CASSLAGEGSSGELFF	TGCGCCAGCAGTCTAGCGGGAGAGGGCTCATCGGGGGAGCTGTTTTTT
TRBV5-1	.	TRBD2	TRBJ2-7	CASSLEGSGSYEQYF	TGCGCCAGCAGCTTGGAAGGTAGCGGGAGTTACGAGCAGTACTTC
TRBV20-1	.	TRBD2	TRBJ2-1	CSPGGNEQFF	TGCAGTCCGGGGGGGAATGAGCAGTTCTTC
TRBV7-2	.	.	TRBJ1-2	CASSFNQGGGYTF	TGTGCCAGCAGCTTCAACCAGGGAGGGGGCTACACCTTC
TRBV29-1	.	TRBD1	TRBJ2-3	CSVLGQGRSVAQYF	TGCAGCGTCCTTGGACAGGGACGATCTGTTGCGCAGTATTTT
TRBV4-2	once	.	TRBJ2-1	CASSQPGAANNEQFF	TGTGCCAGCAGCCAACCCGGAGCTGCTAACAATGAGCAGTTCTTC
TRBV28	.	TRBD1	TRBJ2-2	CATRTTGQGGAGELFF	TGTGCCACCAGGACCACGGGACAGGGGGGGGCCGGGGAGCTGTTTTTT
TRBV27	.	TRBD2	TRBJ2-1	CASSKLWTSGNNEQFF	TGTGCCAGCAGCAAACTTTGGACTAGCGGGAACAATGAGCAGTTCTTC
TRBV6-5	.	.	TRBJ1-2	CASSYEGGYGYTF	TGTGCCAGCAGTTACGAGGGGGGGTATGGCTACACCTTC
TRBV5-8	.	TRBD1	TRBJ2-5	CASSPDREETQYF	TGTGCCAGCAGCCCAGACAGGGAGGAGACCCAGTACTTC
TRBV11-1	.	.	TRBJ2-5	CASSQREGETQYF	TGTGCCAGCAGCCAGCGAGAGGGAGAGACCCAGTACTTC
TRBV28	.	TRBD1	TRBJ2-5	CASRGTGWETQYF	TGTGCCAGCCGGGGGACAGGGTGGGAGACCCAGTACTTC
TRBV4-2	medium-sized	.	TRBJ1-4	CASSQDRGVTNEKLFF	TGTGCCAGCAGCCAAGATAGAGGCGTAACTAATGAAAAACTGTTTTTT
TRBV6-5	.	.	TRBJ2-3	CASTKLDGSTDTQYF	TGTGCCAGCACCAAGTTAGACGGGAGCACAGATACGCAGTATTTT
TRBV7-9	.	TRBD2	TRBJ2-1	CASSPKTPSGRSAGEQFF	TGTGCCAGCAGCCCGAAAACACCTAGCGGGAGGTCTGCTGGTGAGCAGTTCTTC
TRBV2	.	TRBD2	TRBJ2-7	CASKELADSYEQYF	TGTGCCAGCAAGGAACTAGCGGACTCCTACGAGCAGTACTTC
TRBV7-3	.	.	TRBJ2-3	CASSSLAEDTQYF	TGTGCCAGCAGCAGTCTAGCTGAAGATACGCAGTATTTT
TRBV4-3	.	TRBD2	TRBJ2-1	CASSHAPLTSGPNEQFF	TGCGCCAGCAGCCACGCCCCACTGACTAGCGGGCCAAATGAGCAGTTCTTC